This TCR beta chain was documented in a study of T cell responses to AZD1222 COVID-19 vaccine. About this clone itself: Its antigen is currently unknown.

Study-level points and caveats: A rise in Spike-specific TCR breadth and depth followed two AZD1222 doses. Baseline testing showed seropositivity in only five or six AZD1222 recipients.

Libraries were prepared by immunoSEQ multiplex PCR; TCRdb keeps only in-frame clonotypes and omits some of them. The sample yields about 99,000 clones, 70% to 90% seen once. Germline CDR1 and CDR2: SGHNT and YENEEA. The CDR3 totals 15 residues. The ends were cut back, 0 bases at V and 7 bases at J, with 12 bases in the middle. The TCR sequence derives from an adult in good health. The rearrangement joins TRBV11-3 to TRBJ2-2; D gene ambiguous. The sequencing used peripheral blood, collected on day 0 of AZD1222 vaccination. CDR3 region: CASSLESGFNGELFF. CDR3 bases: TGTGCCAGCAGCTTAGAATCAGGTTTCAACGGGGAGCTGTTTTTT.